This TCR beta chain was profiled in a study of blood T cells in healthy people across ages. Study-wide background: Per every two T cells, about one barcoded beta molecule was captured by template switching.

The CDR3 covers 15 residues. The germline V gene encodes CDR1 SGHTA and CDR2 FQGNSA. It was with a sample-barcoded 5' primer and a J-beta primer mix that a second PCR of roughly 7 to 12 cycles was run. TCRdb reprocessed the 5' RACE reads via MiXCR and lists one record per CDR3 protein. Here the sample spans roughly 800,000 distinct CDR3 sequences, around 25% being singletons. This same sample was also taken into another study, of T cells of mothers and their children. From that second work: The entire RNA extract went into cDNA synthesis at 1.5 ug per 15 ul. Slightly higher but non-significant overlap marked related mother-child pairs versus unrelated pairs.

The rearrangement uses TRBV7-2 and TRBJ2-1; 8 bases are a match to TRBD2. The J call is doubtful: the DNA matches TRBJ2-5 better. Specimen: blood. The source of this sequence is a boy aged 5 to 17 in good health. The CDR3 nucleotides read TGTGCCAGCAGCTTTGCGGGGGGATTAAAAGAGACCCAGTACTTC. It codes for CASSFAGGLKETQYF.